One sample yielded the 23 T cell receptor beta chains listed below, sequenced in a study of cytomegalovirus exposure and HLA in healthy donors. Here immunoSEQ multiplex PCR was the method, and the copy in TCRdb shows in-frame clones only, minus some. This sample has about 190,000 clones, with approximately 85% found just once. The source material was PBMCs. These receptors came from a woman aged 18-29 years in good health and CMV-seronegative.

The V call is TRBV30, the J call TRBJ1-6; D is possibly TRBD1 (6 bases). From germline, CDR1 is GTSNPN and CDR2 SVGIG (reference sequence). CDR3 length equals 13 residues. Trimming took off 4 bases at V and 7 bases at J, with 11 bases between the two ends. The CDR3 reads CAWNDRRNSPLHF. The CDR3 nucleotides read TGTGCCTGGAACGACAGGAGGAATTCACCCCTCCACTTT.

The V gene is TRBV4-1, the J gene TRBJ2-7, with D perhaps matching TRBD1 (6 bases). Germline CDR1 MGHRA, CDR2 YSYEKL. This CDR3 comprises 16 residues. V was clipped by 4 bases and J by 1 base, with 17 bases between them. CDR3 loop: CASSLYGTSPSYEQYF. The CDR3 DNA reads as TGCGCCAGCAGCCTCTACGGGACATCTCCTTCCTACGAGCAGTACTTC.

This clone was picked up a small number of times. The V gene is TRBV5-4, the J gene TRBJ1-1, with 8 nucleotides matching TRBD1. This CDR3 contains 16 residues. Trimming took 0 bases from V and 5 from J; bases not matched to a gene: 9. Per the germline V gene, CDR1 is SGHNT and CDR2 is YYREEE (reference sequence). This CDR3 reads CASSLAPLQGETEAFF. The CDR3 region has the DNA TGTGCCAGCAGCTTGGCACCTTTACAGGGGGAAACTGAAGCTTTCTTT.

The chain carries TRBV6-5 and TRBJ2-7, with 7 bases matching TRBD1. This CDR3 is built from 14 residues. The V gene end was trimmed by 10 bases and the J gene end by 2 bases; junction bases not matched to a gene: 11. In germline, CDR1 is MNHEY, CDR2 SVGAGI. CDR3 in DNA: TGTGCCACACAACCTCGGGACAGAGCCTACGAGCAGTACTTC. It yields the protein CATQPRDRAYEQYF.

The gene calls are TRBV7-8 and TRBJ2-7; 10 bases are shared with TRBD1. Germline values: CDR1 SGHVS, CDR2 FQNEAQ. V shed 4 bases, J shed 4 bases, and the junction held 4 bases outside the gene matches. CDR3 length equals 14 residues. This CDR3 reads CASSSTGGGYEQYF. CDR3 bases: TGTGCCAGCAGCTCGACAGGGGGCGGATACGAGCAGTACTTC.

V usage is TRBV5-1 and J usage is TRBJ1-3; D is undetermined. V dropped 3 bases and J dropped 2 bases, with 6 bases sitting between them. The CDR3 length is 13 residues. CDR1 SGHRS and CDR2 YFSETQ come from the germline V gene. CDR3 residues: CASSSVAGNTIYF. DNA for the CDR3: TGCGCCAGCAGCTCAGTTGCTGGAAACACCATATATTTT.

This clone was counted once. CDR3 coding DNA: TGTGCCTGGAGTGCCCGCTTAGCGGGAGAGCAGTTCTTC. Its protein is CAWSARLAGEQFF. The chain has TRBV30 and TRBJ2-1; 8 bases align to TRBD2. Unmatched junction bases numbered 6, after V lost 1 base and J lost 10 bases. Germline V gene sequence: CDR1 GTSNPN, CDR2 SVGIG (reference sequence). There are 13 residues in the CDR3.

Details on this clone: One end of the junction does not line up with germline, which may come from a read error. The J gene is TRBJ1-3, the V gene TRBV6-1, with D unclear. Germline assignment: CDR1 MNHNS and CDR2 SASEGT. The CDR3 totals 15 residues. The CDR3 reads CASSDRSPPGNTIYF. The CDR3 DNA follows: TGTGCCAGCAGTGATAGGAGCCCTCCTGGGAACACCATATATTTT.

V is TRBV7-2 and J is TRBJ2-7, with 7 bases matching TRBD1. Trimming took 5 bases from V and 2 from J; bases not matched to a gene: 18. The CDR3 totals 18 residues. Per germline, CDR1 SGHTA and CDR2 FQGNSA. The CDR3 sequence: CASSATPGTEVSPYEQYF. The CDR3 DNA follows: TGTGCCAGCAGCGCAACCCCCGGGACAGAAGTTTCCCCCTACGAGCAGTACTTC.

This clone was picked up one time. The V gene is TRBV2, the J gene TRBJ1-5, with TRBD1 identical over 8 bases. Looked up from germline, CDR1 is SNHLY and CDR2 is FYNNEI. Losses at the gene ends were 4 bases for V and 2 bases for J; bases not matched to a gene: 10. This CDR3 region has 17 residues. CDR3 region: CASSAGQALRGNQPQHF. In DNA, the CDR3 is TGTGCCAGCAGTGCGGGACAGGCGCTAAGAGGCAATCAGCCCCAGCATTTT.

The chain has TRBV6-5 and TRBJ2-3; 11 positions match TRBD2. Germline CDR1 reads MNHEY; CDR2 reads SVGAGI. This CDR3 spans 16 amino acids. V lost 0 bases, J lost 7 bases, and 6 bases stayed unmatched. CDR3 bases: TGTGCCAGCAGTTACTCAATACTAGCGGGAGTATATACGCAGTATTTT. It codes for CASSYSILAGVYTQYF.

The rearrangement links TRBV4-2 to TRBJ2-7; 8 bases match TRBD2. V was pared by 8 bases and J by 4 bases, with 10 bases of the junction left unmatched. The CDR3 runs to 14 residues. CDR1 LGHNA and CDR2 YNFKEQ come from the germline V gene. As DNA, the CDR3 is TGTGCCAGCGCGGATAGCGGGGCAGGATACGAGCAGTACTTC. This sequence encodes CASADSGAGYEQYF.

This chain links TRBV5-1 with TRBJ2-1; 11 nucleotides match TRBD2. The trim removed 4 bases at V and 7 bases at J, leaving 4 bases unmatched. Germline CDR1 is SGHRS and CDR2 is YFSETQ. The CDR3 consists of 14 residues. This chain's CDR3 is CASSPRLAGNEQFF. CDR3 DNA sequence: TGCGCCAGCAGCCCCCGACTAGCGGGGAATGAGCAGTTCTTC.

The CDR3: CASSLDEGGPTLFF. The CDR3 DNA reads as TGTGCCAGCAGCTTAGACGAGGGCGGACCGACACTGTTTTTT. This rearrangement joins TRBV11-3 to TRBJ1-4, with unresolved D. CDR1 is SGHNT and CDR2 is YENEEA in the germline V gene. The CDR3 loop spans 14 amino acids. Trimming shortened V by 0 bases and J by 13 bases, and 15 bases separated the two germline ends.

The V call is TRBV27, the J call TRBJ2-1, with TRBD1 matching 8 bases. This CDR3 comprises 14 residues. Germline-derived CDR1 and CDR2 are MNHEY and SMNVEV (reference sequence). J was trimmed by 6 bases and V by 4 bases; bases with no gene match: 5. This chain's CDR3 is CASSSWTGSNEQFF. The CDR3 DNA sequence: TGTGCCAGCAGTTCTTGGACAGGGTCCAATGAGCAGTTCTTC.

The CDR3 DNA is TGTGCCAGCAGCCAACAGGGACAGAGAATCTACGAGCAGTACTTC. Amino acids: CASSQQGQRIYEQYF. The rearrangement uses TRBV5-4 and TRBJ2-7; 7 nucleotides align to TRBD1. V shed 4 bases, J shed 3 bases, and the junction held 10 bases outside the gene matches. CDR3 size: 15 residues. Germline V gene data show CDR1 as SGHNT and CDR2 as YYREEE (reference sequence).

With regard to this clone: A much bigger clone sits one base away, suggesting this may be a read error. The sample has other DNA sequences that encode this CDR3 too. This chain links TRBV6-5 with TRBJ2-3; the match to TRBD2 covers 10 bases. V lost 6 bases to trimming and J lost 1 base; unmatched junction nucleotides: 4. The CDR3 sequence is 15 residues long. Germline V CDR1 and CDR2: MNHEY, SVGAGI. CDR3 sequence reads: CASRTGLAGTDTQYF. CDR3 DNA: TGTGCCAGCAGAACTGGACTAGCGGGCACAGATACGCAGTATTTT.

This sequence joins TRBV9 and TRBJ1-1; the D is unclear. Trimming left V 2 bases short and J 0 bases short, with 5 bases between. This CDR3 spans 13 amino acids. Germline V gene sequence: CDR1 SGDLS, CDR2 YYNGEE. DNA of the CDR3: TGTGCCAGCAGCGTCAAAATGAACACTGAAGCTTTCTTT. Amino acid sequence: CASSVKMNTEAFF. Together with reference TRBV9 and TRBJ1-1, the CDR3 gives the full variable domain: DSGVTQTPKHLITATGQRVTLRCSPRSGDLSVYWYQQSLDQGLQFLIQYYNGEERAKGNILERFSAQQFPDLHSELNLSSLELGDSALYFCASSVKMNTEAFFGQGTRLTVV.

The V gene is TRBV6-4, the J gene TRBJ2-1; 9 bases match TRBD2. With V trimmed by 2 bases and J by 3 bases, 2 bases remained unmatched. CDR3 length equals 15 residues. Germline CDR1 is MRHNA and CDR2 is SNTAGT. The CDR3 nucleotides read TGTGCCAGCAGTGACGGGCGGGGGGGCTACAATGAGCAGTTCTTC. It encodes CASSDGRGGYNEQFF.

This chain uses TRBV5-6 with TRBJ1-4, with TRBD1 matching 7 bases. Germline CDR1 is SGHDT and CDR2 is YYEEEE. Trimming cost V 4 bases and J 2 bases; bases outside gene matches: 5. The CDR3 runs 15 residues. The CDR3 loop reads CASSRGTATNEKLFF. The CDR3 DNA follows: TGTGCCAGCAGCAGAGGGACAGCCACTAATGAAAAACTGTTTTTT. Based on the CDR3 plus reference TRBV5-6 and TRBJ1-4, the full variable domain is DAGVTQSPTHLIKTRGQQVTLRCSPKSGHDTVSWYQQALGQGPQFIFQYYEEEERQRGNFPDRFSGHQFPNYSSELNVNALLLGDSALYLCASSRGTATNEKLFFGSGTQLSVL.

The rearrangement links TRBV4-1 to TRBJ2-1, with 9 bases that match TRBD2. V was clipped by 2 bases and J by 16 bases; unmatched bases: 9. Looked up from germline, CDR1 is MGHRA and CDR2 is YSYEKL. The CDR3 is made up of 13 amino acids. CDR3 coding DNA: TGCGCCAGCAGCCAACCCGGGACTAGCAGGGAATTCTTC. Residues: CASSQPGTSREFF.

The chain recombines TRBV7-9 with TRBJ2-7; 9 nucleotides align to TRBD1. Germline V gives CDR1 SEHNR, CDR2 FQNEAQ (reference sequence). The CDR3 is 16 residues long. Trimming removed 2 bases from V and 2 bases from J; junction bases left unmatched: 7. Here the CDR3 reads CASSLPLRTGAYEQYF. CDR3 DNA sequence: TGTGCCAGCAGCTTACCACTACGGACAGGGGCCTACGAGCAGTACTTC. Variable domain in full (rest from reference TRBV7-9 and TRBJ2-7): DTGVSQNPRHKITKRGQNVTFRCDPISEHNRLYWYRQTLGQGPEFLTYFQNEAQLEKSRLLSDRFSAERPKGSFSTLEIQRTEQGDSAMYLCASSLPLRTGAYEQYFGPGTRLTVT.

This clone was found once. The chain uses TRBV5-6 and TRBJ2-3, with TRBD2 identical over 11 bases. Germline V gene lookup returns CDR1 SGHDT and CDR2 YYEEEE. This CDR3 is built from 15 residues. V shed 3 bases, J shed 1 base, and the junction held 1 base outside the gene matches. The CDR3 bases are TGTGCCAGCAGCTCACTAGCGGGGGGCACAGATACGCAGTATTTT. Translating gives CASSSLAGGTDTQYF.